The rows below give T cell receptor beta chains drawn from one sample of a study of control samples from healthy donors and cancer patients. Profiled with immunoSEQ multiplex PCR; TCRdb holds only in-frame clones, not every one. This sample has some 250,000 clones, with roughly 80% found just once. The specimen sequenced was PBMCs. The receptors derive from a woman in her sixties with lung cancer. The CDR3 runs from the conserved cysteine through the conserved F or W. Fields, in order: V gene, clone size, D gene, J gene, CDR3 protein, CDR3 DNA. The D gene is left open where the match is weak. A row's size may be missing; if present it is once, few, many or a size class.

v_call: TRBV2; clone_size: few; d_call: TRBD2; j_call: TRBJ2-5; cdr3_aa: CASSGLAVQETQYF; cdr3_nt: TGTGCCAGCAGTGGGCTAGCGGTACAAGAGACCCAGTACTTC
v_call: TRBV5-8; clone_size: few; d_call: TRBD2; j_call: TRBJ2-1; cdr3_aa: CASSLGSSGRYNEQFF; cdr3_nt: TGTGCCAGCAGCTTGGGAAGCAGCGGGAGGTACAATGAGCAGTTCTTC
v_call: TRBV19; clone_size: .; d_call: TRBD2; j_call: TRBJ2-1; cdr3_aa: CASSIWLAGYNEQFF; cdr3_nt: TGTGCCAGTAGTATTTGGCTAGCGGGGTACAATGAGCAGTTCTTC
v_call: TRBV11-2; clone_size: .; d_call: TRBD1; j_call: TRBJ1-1; cdr3_aa: CASSLDPGGWTEAFF; cdr3_nt: TGTGCCAGCAGCTTAGATCCAGGGGGGTGGACTGAAGCTTTCTTT
v_call: TRBV5-1; clone_size: .; d_call: TRBD1; j_call: TRBJ1-6; cdr3_aa: CASGTGGGGSPLHF; cdr3_nt: TGCGCCAGCGGCACAGGGGGCGGAGGTTCACCCCTCCACTTT
v_call: TRBV7-6; clone_size: .; d_call: TRBD2; j_call: TRBJ2-3; cdr3_aa: CASSRGLAGAQDTQYF; cdr3_nt: TGTGCCAGCAGCCGGGGACTAGCGGGAGCACAAGATACGCAGTATTTT
v_call: TRBV16; clone_size: .; d_call: TRBD1; j_call: TRBJ1-5; cdr3_aa: CASSQSRAGGQPQHF; cdr3_nt: TGTGCCAGCAGCCAATCGCGGGCAGGGGGCCAGCCCCAGCATTTT
v_call: TRBV10-1; clone_size: few; d_call: TRBD1; j_call: TRBJ1-6; cdr3_aa: CASRSGQGDSPLHF; cdr3_nt: TGCGCCAGCCGGTCTGGACAGGGGGATTCACCCCTCCACTTT
v_call: TRBV7-8; clone_size: .; d_call: TRBD2; j_call: TRBJ2-3; cdr3_aa: CASSPRTRRPDTQYF; cdr3_nt: TGTGCCAGCAGCCCCCGGACTAGGAGGCCAGATACGCAGTATTTT
v_call: TRBV27; clone_size: .; d_call: .; j_call: TRBJ2-1; cdr3_aa: CASSSPRRDNEQFF; cdr3_nt: TGTGCCAGCAGTTCTCCGAGAAGAGACAATGAGCAGTTCTTC
v_call: TRBV4-1; clone_size: few; d_call: .; j_call: TRBJ1-5; cdr3_aa: CASSQDTLGYQPQHF; cdr3_nt: TGCGCCAGCAGCCAAGATACCCTAGGATATCAGCCCCAGCATTTT
v_call: TRBV5-4; clone_size: .; d_call: TRBD1; j_call: TRBJ1-6; cdr3_aa: CASSLDQGVTSPLHF; cdr3_nt: TGTGCCAGCAGCTTGGACCAGGGGGTTACTTCACCCCTCCACTTT
v_call: TRBV11-3; clone_size: .; d_call: .; j_call: TRBJ1-5; cdr3_aa: CASSLLRGGVGQPQHF; cdr3_nt: TGTGCCAGCAGCTTACTCCGGGGCGGGGTGGGTCAGCCCCAGCATTTT